These 5 T cell receptor beta chains share one sample of origin, sequenced in a study of identical twins (dated by TCRdb to about 2016). Library method: 5' RACE. Instrument used: Illumina HiSeq 2000. TCRdb reprocessed the public reads (quality trimming at Q25 with fastp, clone calling with MiXCR) and kept in-frame beta chains. All rows with the same CDR3 protein become a single entry with the most common DNA and genes. The sample includes 600,000 to 850,000 distinct CDR3 sequences, with roughly 20% observed a single time. The biggest ten clones account for about 12% of the sample. The same data also went into a second study, on T cells expressing NK-cell markers.

The sequenced material came from PBMCs. These receptors came from a woman aged 18-29 years in good health.

In DNA, the CDR3 is TGTGCCACCAGCAGAGGGGTGGCAACCGGGGAGCTGTTTTTT. It is translated as CATSRGVATGELFF. The chain couples TRBV15 to TRBJ2-2; D unclear. Germline-derived CDR1 and CDR2 are LNHNV and YYDKDF (reference sequence). This CDR3 has 14 amino acids. V lost 1 base and J 5 bases, leaving 8 bases between the germline ends. Based on the CDR3 plus reference TRBV15 and TRBJ2-2, the full variable domain is DAMVIQNPRYQVTQFGKPVTLSCSQTLNHNVMYWYQQKSSQAPKLLFHYYDKDFNNEADTPDNFQSRRPNTSFCFLDIRSPGLGDTAMYLCATSRGVATGELFFGEGSRLTVL.

The chain is built from TRBV7-2 and TRBJ2-7, with D possibly matching TRBD1 (6 bases). The CDR3 spans 14 residues. V was trimmed by 5 bases and J by 7 bases, leaving 18 bases between them. Germline loops: CDR1 SGHTA, CDR2 FQGNSA. For the CDR3, the DNA is TGTGCCAGCAGCACCTCCCCAGGGGTCGGGGAGCAGTACTTC. It is translated as CASSTSPGVGEQYF.

Only a few counts were recorded for this clonotype. The genes are TRBV18 and TRBJ2-5; perhaps TRBD1 as D (5 bases). The CDR3 has 13 amino acids. The germline V gene has CDR1 KGHSH and CDR2 LQKENI. Trimming left V 3 bases short and J 3 bases short, with 8 bases between. CDR3 in amino acids: CASSPFREETQYF. As DNA, the CDR3 is TGTGCCAGCTCACCGTTCAGGGAAGAGACCCAGTACTTC.

The chain couples TRBV20-1 to TRBJ2-3; D unclear. Trimming shortened V by 8 bases and J by 2 bases, and 14 bases separated the two germline ends. Germline assignment: CDR1 DFQATT and CDR2 SNEGSKA (reference sequence). The CDR3 loop spans 13 amino acids. For the CDR3, the DNA is TGCAGTACCCGGCAGCCATCCACAGATACGCAGTATTTT. Translation: CSTRQPSTDTQYF.

This clonotype was detected many times. The chain joins TRBV10-3 to TRBJ2-7; TRBD1 is a possible D gene (5 bases). Germline V gene lookup returns CDR1 ENHRY and CDR2 SYGVKD. The V end lost 6 bases, the J end lost 6 bases, and 18 bases lay between the germline ends. The CDR3 is made up of 14 amino acids. The CDR3 spells CAISPQRGESEQYF. CDR3 DNA: TGTGCCATCAGCCCCCAAAGGGGTGAAAGCGAGCAGTACTTC.